The 8 T cell receptor beta chains below were found in one sample sequenced in a study of blood T cell repertoires in COVID-19. Clones were sequenced by immunoSEQ multiplex PCR, and TCRdb holds only the in-frame ones, with some missing. The sample records fewer than 400,000 clones, nearly 90% being singletons. The specimen was PBMCs or T cells enriched from blood (not recorded which). The receptors originated from a woman in her 30s who had recovered from COVID-19.

This clone was observed a single time. This rearrangement joins TRBV5-1 to TRBJ1-1, with 10 bases identical to TRBD1. V trimming: 1 base; J trimming: 5 bases; junction bases outside the gene matches: 14. This CDR3 spans 18 amino acids. Germline-derived CDR1 and CDR2 are SGHRS and YFSETQ. CDR3 in amino acids: CASSLSSTGGARKTEAFF. CDR3 sequence (DNA): TGCGCCAGCAGCTTGTCCTCGACAGGGGGCGCGAGGAAGACTGAAGCTTTCTTT.

V gene TRBV20-1 combines with J gene TRBJ2-7, with D maybe TRBD2 (5 bases). The CDR3 covers 15 residues. V was shortened by 3 bases and J by 2 bases, with 17 bases between the two germline ends. Germline-derived CDR1 and CDR2 are DFQATT and SNEGSKA (reference sequence). For the CDR3, the DNA is TGCAGTGCTAGTGGGGTTCGGGGAGATCCCTACGAGCAGTACTTC. Protein product: CSASGVRGDPYEQYF.

J is TRBJ1-2 and V is TRBV11-2; 7 bases line up with TRBD1. CDR1 and CDR2 (germline): SGHAT, FQNNGV. This CDR3 spans 12 amino acids. The ends lost 3 bases at V and 8 bases at J; junction bases unmatched: 3. The CDR3 loop is CASSFLGGGYTF. The CDR3, as DNA: TGTGCCAGCAGCTTTCTAGGGGGCGGCTACACCTTC.

The chain recombines TRBV14 with TRBJ2-1; no firm D call. Trimming took off 0 bases at V and 4 bases at J, with 25 bases between the two ends. Germline loops: CDR1 SGHDN, CDR2 FVKESK. This CDR3 spans 20 amino acids. This chain's CDR3 is CASSQDTVGYSHRLYNEQFF. CDR3 in DNA: TGTGCCAGCAGCCAAGATACCGTAGGTTATAGCCACCGACTTTACAATGAGCAGTTCTTC.

V and J are TRBV15 and TRBJ1-3; D remains ambiguous. Germline loops: CDR1 LNHNV, CDR2 YYDKDF (reference sequence). The CDR3 runs 14 residues. Deletions cut 6 bases from V and 7 bases from J, with 16 bases between. DNA of the CDR3: TGTGCCACCAGTAATAGGGTATCGGGGAACACCATATATTTT. It specifies CATSNRVSGNTIYF.

The V call is TRBV2, the J call TRBJ1-1; 8 bases fit TRBD1. V lost 6 bases and J lost 1; bases outside the gene matches: 7. Germline V gene data show CDR1 as SNHLY and CDR2 as FYNNEI. This CDR3 comprises 15 residues. CDR3 sequence reads: CASRIQGVRNTEAFF. As DNA, the CDR3 is TGTGCCAGCAGAATACAGGGGGTTAGGAACACTGAAGCTTTCTTT.

The chain recombines TRBV30 with TRBJ1-5; 9 positions agree with TRBD1. J was trimmed by 4 bases and V by 6 bases; bases with no gene match: 10. The CDR3 loop spans 15 amino acids. Germline V gene sequence: CDR1 GTSNPN, CDR2 SVGIG (reference sequence). This CDR3 reads CACTLGQGLNQPQHF. Written as DNA, the CDR3 is TGTGCCTGCACTCTCGGACAGGGGCTTAATCAGCCCCAGCATTTT.

The chain has TRBV6-1 and TRBJ1-3, with a tentative D call TRBD1 (5 bases). The V end lost 1 base, the J end lost 4 bases, and 17 bases lay between the germline ends. Germline CDR1 and CDR2: MNHNS and SASEGT. The CDR3 contains 17 residues. The CDR3 nucleotides read TGTGCCAGCAGTGAAGTAAACTTCGGCAGGGCGGGAAACACCATATATTTT. Its translation is CASSEVNFGRAGNTIYF.